The text below deals with one T cell receptor beta chain. Its antigen remains unknown. Prior autoimmune disease or systemic immunosuppression barred patients. Profiled with immunoSEQ multiplex PCR; TCRdb holds only in-frame clones, not every one. The sample consists of 65,000 to 90,000 clones, approximately 83% of them appearing once. This sample was included in a study of OX40 agonist ivuxolimab in advanced cancers. Findings of the study overall: Low normalized T-cell clonal expansion also characterized some of the nonresponders.

The sequence derives from an adult with an advanced solid tumor such as melanoma, head and neck, liver or kidney cancer. The sample here was CD4+ or CD8+ T cells sorted from blood, taken in a trial of the OX40 agonist ivuxolimab.

The CDR3 nucleotides read TGTGCCAGCAGCCCTAGCCCCGGGCCTTTGAGAACCGGGGAGCTGTTTTTT. This sequence encodes CASSPSPGPLRTGELFF. J is TRBJ2-2 and V is TRBV7-8; D might be TRBD2 (5 bases). V was shortened by 5 bases and J by 5 bases, with 21 bases between the two germline ends. CDR1 and CDR2 (germline): SGHVS, FQNEAQ. There are 17 residues in the CDR3.